Following are 17 T cell receptor beta chains from one sample sequenced in a study of blood T cell repertoires in COVID-19 (dated by TCRdb to the early 2020s). The library was generated by the immunoSEQ multiplex PCR assay. TCRdb obtained this table from immuneACCESS and retained in-frame rearrangements with V and J assigned. These tables miss some clones; where compared with another copy, unresolved V genes account for less than half of the shortfall, and the remainder is unexplained. Across this sample there are 150,000 to 200,000 clones, with 70% to 85% seen only once. The ten largest clones capture around a sixth of the sample. Sequencing used PBMCs or T cells enriched from blood (not recorded which). These receptor sequences come from a woman aged 45-60 years who had recovered from COVID-19.

The gene calls are TRBV27 and TRBJ1-6; the D is unclear. Germline assignment: CDR1 MNHEY and CDR2 SMNVEV (reference sequence). The CDR3 consists of 16 residues. V lost 6 bases and J lost 9, with 21 bases in between. In DNA, the CDR3 is TGTGCCAGCAGCGGGGTGGGCGAGGTGTTCGGTTCACCCCTCCACTTT. It encodes CASSGVGEVFGSPLHF.

The chain joins TRBV12-3 or TRBV12-4 to TRBJ2-7; the D is unclear. The V and J ends lost 4 bases and 1 base respectively, with 5 bases between them. The CDR3 is 12 residues long. The CDR3 region is CASSSYSYEQYF. The CDR3 bases are TGTGCCAGCAGTTCCTATTCCTACGAGCAGTACTTC.

V and J are TRBV11-3 and TRBJ2-1, with a possible D match to TRBD2 (6 bases). Trimming left V 5 bases short and J 0 bases short, with 14 bases between. The CDR3 has 16 amino acids. Germline V gene sequence: CDR1 SGHNT, CDR2 YENEEA. CDR3 protein: CASSLRTGSSYNEQFF. The CDR3 region has the DNA TGTGCCAGCAGCCTAAGGACCGGGAGCTCCTACAATGAGCAGTTCTTC.

This chain uses TRBV3-1 (or the pseudogene TRBV3-2) with TRBJ2-1; no definite D call. Germline V gives CDR1 LGHDT, CDR2 YNNKEL (reference sequence). The CDR3 has 13 residues. With 1 base removed from V and 6 bases from J, the gap between germline ends came to 7 bases. CDR3 sequence (DNA): TGTGCCAGCAGCCAAGTTATCGTCAATGAGCAGTTCTTC. Translating gives CASSQVIVNEQFF.

The chain links TRBV4-2 to TRBJ2-1, with 9 nucleotides matching TRBD2. Unmatched junction bases numbered 8, after V lost 4 bases and J lost 4 bases. The CDR3 contains 16 residues. Looked up from germline, CDR1 is LGHNA and CDR2 is YNFKEQ. CDR3 coding DNA: TGTGCCAGCAGCCGGAATAGCGGGAGAGGGTACAATGAGCAGTTCTTC. Translation gives CASSRNSGRGYNEQFF.

V usage is TRBV10-3 and J usage is TRBJ2-2, with 8 bases matching TRBD2. The CDR3 runs 16 residues. In germline, CDR1 is ENHRY, CDR2 SYGVKD. The V gene end was trimmed by 6 bases and the J gene end by 0 bases; junction bases not matched to a gene: 6. The DNA for the CDR3 is TGTGCCATCAGGGATGTAGCGGGGACGAACACCGGGGAGCTGTTTTTT. Its translation is CAIRDVAGTNTGELFF.

V and J are TRBV3-1 (or the pseudogene TRBV3-2) and TRBJ2-1; 9 nucleotides agree with TRBD2. Per germline, CDR1 LGHDT and CDR2 YNNKEL (reference sequence). The trim removed 6 bases at V and 6 bases at J, leaving 12 bases unmatched. The CDR3 has 16 residues. The CDR3 DNA sequence: TGTGCCAGCAGTCCACCCAGCGGGAGGACGGGCAATGAGCAGTTCTTC. The encoded protein is CASSPPSGRTGNEQFF.

This chain joins TRBV7-2 and TRBJ2-7; 7 nucleotides match TRBD1. V trimming: 0 bases; J trimming: 0 bases; junction bases outside the gene matches: 2. Germline CDR1 SGHTA, CDR2 FQGNSA. The CDR3 totals 15 residues. In nucleotides, the CDR3 is TGTGCCAGCAGCTTAGCCGGACAGGTCTCCTACGAGCAGTACTTC. This codes for CASSLAGQVSYEQYF.

V is TRBV11-2 and J is TRBJ2-3, with 9 bases lining up with TRBD1. V lost 4 bases to trimming and J lost 4 bases; unmatched junction nucleotides: 6. The CDR3 is 15 amino acids. Germline CDR1 and CDR2: SGHAT and FQNNGV. CDR3 DNA sequence: TGTGCCAGCAGCTCGACAGGGGGGACGGCAGATACGCAGTATTTT. Encoded protein: CASSSTGGTADTQYF.

The chain couples TRBV2 to TRBJ1-2, with 8 bases fitting TRBD1. The V gene's germline CDR1 is SNHLY and CDR2 FYNNEI. V shed 6 bases and J 2 bases; nucleotides not matched to a gene: 5. The CDR3 spans 14 residues. The CDR3 nucleotides read TGTGCCAGCAGATCCGACAGGGGCAACTATGGCTACACCTTC. Encoded protein: CASRSDRGNYGYTF.

This chain connects TRBV28 to TRBJ2-7; 7 bases line up with TRBD1. V dropped 5 bases and J dropped 6; count of bases not matched to a gene: 16. The CDR3 loop spans 16 amino acids. Germline V gene data show CDR1 as MDHEN and CDR2 as SYDVKM. The CDR3 DNA reads TGTGCCAGCAGTACGGCTTCGACAGGGCTAAGTCTCGAGCAGTACTTC. This translates into CASSTASTGLSLEQYF.

This rearrangement joins TRBV13 to TRBJ2-2; maybe TRBD1 (5 bases). The CDR3 loop spans 15 amino acids. V lost 4 bases, J lost 7 bases, and 16 bases lay in between. Germline V CDR1 and CDR2: PRHDT, FYEKMQ (reference sequence). The CDR3 nucleotides read TGTGCCAGCAGCTACCAAGCTACAGGTCTCGGGGAGCTGTTTTTT. Its protein is CASSYQATGLGELFF.

The genes are TRBV27 and TRBJ2-1; 10 bases fit TRBD2. Germline V CDR1 and CDR2: MNHEY, SMNVEV (reference sequence). The CDR3 is 18 residues long. V shed 2 bases and J 1 base; nucleotides not matched to a gene: 8. The CDR3 nucleotides read TGTGCCAGCAGTTTAACTCGGACTAGCGGAACGTCCTACAATGAGCAGTTCTTC. It encodes CASSLTRTSGTSYNEQFF.

This clone was seen once. The chain uses TRBV28 and TRBJ2-4; 7 nucleotides line up with TRBD1. After removal of 6 bases from V and 3 bases from J, the junction contained 11 bases not matched to a gene. The CDR3 covers 16 residues. Germline CDR1 is MDHEN and CDR2 is SYDVKM. The CDR3 DNA sequence: TGTGCCAGCAGCGATACGACAGGGCGCGGCAAAAACATTCAGTACTTC. Translated, it gives CASSDTTGRGKNIQYF.

In its sample, this clone was seen once. The chain couples TRBV5-1 to TRBJ2-1; 9 positions agree with TRBD1. The CDR3 loop spans 12 amino acids. With 3 bases clipped from V and 10 bases from J, the junction kept 2 bases outside the gene matches. Germline CDR1 SGHRS, CDR2 YFSETQ. CDR3 region: CASSSTGGEQFF. The DNA of the CDR3 is TGCGCCAGCAGCTCAACAGGGGGCGAGCAGTTCTTC.

This clone has just one count. The CDR3 sequence: CASSVVGLAGDNEQFF. CDR3 coding DNA: TGTGCCAGCAGCGTAGTGGGACTAGCGGGAGACAATGAGCAGTTCTTC. The chain combines TRBV9 with TRBJ2-1; 14 bases line up with TRBD2. The CDR3 consists of 16 residues. Germline assignment: CDR1 SGDLS and CDR2 YYNGEE. Unmatched junction bases numbered 1, after V lost 0 bases and J lost 5 bases.

The CDR3 sequence: CASSVEDLDRGLSSGNTIYF. The CDR3 region has the DNA TGTGCCAGCAGCGTGGAGGACTTGGACAGGGGCCTTAGCTCTGGAAACACCATATATTTT. The V call is TRBV9, the J call TRBJ1-3; TRBD1 matches at 9 bases. The CDR3 is made up of 20 amino acids. The junction had 15 bases not matched to a gene; V was cut back by 2 bases and J by 0 bases. The germline CDR1 and CDR2 sequences are SGDLS and YYNGEE.